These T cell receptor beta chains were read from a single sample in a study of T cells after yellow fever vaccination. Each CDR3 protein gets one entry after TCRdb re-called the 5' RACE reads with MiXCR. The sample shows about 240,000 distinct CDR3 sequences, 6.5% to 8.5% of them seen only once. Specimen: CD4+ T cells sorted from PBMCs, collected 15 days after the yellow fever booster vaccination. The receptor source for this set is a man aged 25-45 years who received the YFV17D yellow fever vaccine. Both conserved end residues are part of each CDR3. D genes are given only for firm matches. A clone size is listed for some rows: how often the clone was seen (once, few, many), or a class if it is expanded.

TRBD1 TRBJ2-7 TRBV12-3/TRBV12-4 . CASSTRTGAVDEQYF TGTGCCAGCAGCACCCGGACAGGGGCAGTCGACGAGCAGTACTTC
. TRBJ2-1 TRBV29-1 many CSVAAGAYNEQFF TGCAGCGTTGCGGCGGGGGCTTACAATGAGCAGTTCTTC
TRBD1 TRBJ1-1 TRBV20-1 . CSASGQPNTEAFF TGCAGTGCCTCGGGACAGCCGAACACTGAAGCTTTCTTT
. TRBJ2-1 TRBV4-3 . CASSQEGPSSYNEQFF TGCGCCAGCAGCCAAGAGGGCCCTAGCTCCTACAATGAGCAGTTCTTC
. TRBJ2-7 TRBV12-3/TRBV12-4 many CASSLAEIHEQYF TGTGCCAGCAGTTTAGCGGAGATCCACGAGCAGTACTTC
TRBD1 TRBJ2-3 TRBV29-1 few CSVAGQGGPDTQYF TGCAGCGTTGCGGGACAGGGCGGCCCAGATACGCAGTATTTT
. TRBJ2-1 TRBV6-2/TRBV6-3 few CASSPGPGEQFF TGTGCCAGCAGCCCGGGGCCAGGTGAGCAGTTCTTC
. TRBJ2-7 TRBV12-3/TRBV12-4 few CASSLSSDEQYF TGTGCCAGCAGTTTAAGTTCGGACGAGCAGTACTTC
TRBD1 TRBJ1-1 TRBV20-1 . CSAREGAPGEAFF TGCAGTGCCAGGGAGGGGGCGCCGGGGGAAGCTTTCTTT
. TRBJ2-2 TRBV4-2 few CASSQVSGRSTGELFF TGTGCCAGCAGCCAAGTCTCCGGGAGATCCACCGGGGAGCTGTTTTTT
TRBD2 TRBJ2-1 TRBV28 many CASSLSTSGNEQFF TGTGCCAGCAGTTTAAGTACTAGCGGGAATGAGCAGTTCTTC
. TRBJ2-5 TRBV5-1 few CASSTDSWTQYF TGCGCCAGCAGCACCGATAGTTGGACCCAGTACTTC
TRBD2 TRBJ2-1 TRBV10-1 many CASGRTRDEQFF TGCGCCAGCGGCAGGACTAGGGATGAGCAGTTCTTC
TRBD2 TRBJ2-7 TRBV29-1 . CSPEREASYEQYF TGCAGCCCTGAGCGGGAGGCATCCTACGAGCAGTACTTC
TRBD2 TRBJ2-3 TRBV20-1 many CSATPLPSGRTQYF TGCAGTGCTACCCCCCTTCCTAGCGGGAGGACGCAGTATTTT
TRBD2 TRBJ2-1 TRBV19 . CASSIGLAVNEQFF TGTGCCAGTAGTATTGGTCTAGCGGTCAATGAGCAGTTCTTC